The rows below give T cell receptor beta chains drawn from one sample of a study of shared clonotypes between healthy human individuals. The data were produced by immunoSEQ multiplex PCR, yet TCRdb's version contains in-frame clones alone and is incomplete. The sample contains around 550,000 clones, about 95% of which appear only once. The sequencing input was naive CD8+ T cells sorted from blood. The receptors here all came from a woman aged 25 to 39 in good health. CDR3s include the opening cysteine and the closing phenylalanine or tryptophan. Fields, in order: D gene, V gene, J gene, CDR3 protein. A D gene is named only where the DNA matches it firmly.

>.|TRBV13|TRBJ1-1
CASNSLETEAFF
>.|TRBV20-1|TRBJ1-2
CSARETGGYTF
>.|TRBV11-2|TRBJ2-1
CASSLDWGSSYNEQFF
>.|TRBV5-1|TRBJ2-5
CASSPYLGTTGETQYF
>.|TRBV11-1|TRBJ2-3
CASSLEDTQYF
>.|TRBV29-1|TRBJ2-7
CSVARAGYEQYF
>TRBD1|TRBV4-1|TRBJ2-7
CASSRLEGAYEQYF
>.|TRBV28|TRBJ1-5
CASSLGWPDQPQHF
>.|TRBV2|TRBJ2-3
CASTGHTSTDTQYF
>TRBD2|TRBV27|TRBJ2-3
CATGDSGGGDTQYF
>.|TRBV28|TRBJ2-3
CASSLLGALFPTDTQYF
>TRBD2|TRBV7-9|TRBJ2-7
CASSFLAGASYEQYF
>.|TRBV5-1|TRBJ1-1
CASSELGTEAFF
>TRBD2|TRBV7-9|TRBJ2-5
CASSSRLARGETQYF
>TRBD1|TRBV27|TRBJ2-2
CASSWGAGTGNTGELFF
>.|TRBV7-6|TRBJ2-7
CASSLAPVYEQYF
>.|TRBV2|TRBJ2-3
CAALGGHRYDTQYF
>TRBD2|TRBV9|TRBJ2-5
CASSPNSGRGTNF
>.|TRBV5-1|TRBJ1-2
CASSLLGKGTNYGYTF
>.|TRBV28|TRBJ1-5
CASSLARSNQPQHF
>TRBD1|TRBV9|TRBJ2-7
CASSVGQGVSYEQYF
>TRBD2|TRBV29-1|TRBJ2-1
CSVEKEAGNEQFF
>.|TRBV2|TRBJ2-4
CASSEAPWGELNIQYF
>.|TRBV9|TRBJ2-7
CASSVAGVLTEEPYEQYF
>.|TRBV28|TRBJ1-3
CASQQGPEVSGNTIYF
>TRBD2|TRBV15|TRBJ2-2
CATSRARTGGHGELFF
>.|TRBV27|TRBJ1-1
CASSSTENTEAFF
>.|TRBV27|TRBJ2-7
CASSLSVGLASVEQYF
>TRBD2|TRBV28|TRBJ2-3
CASSRLAGGLADTQYF
>.|TRBV4-1|TRBJ2-7
CASSQVWDTTYEQYF
>.|TRBV9|TRBJ2-7
CASSHDQSEQYF